Shown below are 27 T cell receptor beta chains from a single sample sequenced in a study of cytomegalovirus exposure and HLA in healthy donors. Libraries were prepared by immunoSEQ multiplex PCR; TCRdb keeps only in-frame clonotypes and omits some of them. The repertoire holds around 350,000 clones, with 80% to 90% as singletons. Sequenced sample: PBMCs. The receptors originated from a woman between 18 and 29 years old in good health and CMV-seronegative.

The V and J genes are TRBV4-1 and TRBJ2-7, with D possibly TRBD2 on 5 matching bases. CDR1 MGHRA and CDR2 YSYEKL come from the germline V gene. The CDR3 has 16 residues. With 0 bases removed from V and 3 bases from J, the gap between germline ends came to 15 bases. In DNA form, the CDR3 reads TGCGCCAGCAGCCAAGATGTAGCGCCAAAAGTCTACGAGCAGTACTTC. Protein sequence: CASSQDVAPKVYEQYF.

The rearrangement links TRBV9 to TRBJ1-1, with TRBD1 as a possible D gene (5 bases). The V gene's germline CDR1 is SGDLS and CDR2 YYNGEE. Between the trimmed V and J ends, which lost 0 bases and 0 bases, there was a span of 6 bases. The CDR3 has 14 amino acids. The CDR3 nucleotides read TGTGCCAGCAGCGTAGGGGGCATGAACACTGAAGCTTTCTTT. It encodes CASSVGGMNTEAFF.

This clone turned up a few times. The CDR3 nucleotides read TGTGCCAGCAGGTCCGGGATGGGAGGAGATCAGCCCCAGCATTTT. This gives the protein CASRSGMGGDQPQHF. The gene calls are TRBV11-2 and TRBJ1-5; unclear D gene. CDR3 length: 15 amino acids. Germline-derived CDR1 and CDR2 are SGHAT and FQNNGV. The V gene lost 6 bases and the J gene lost 5 bases, with 17 bases spanning the gap.

The J gene is TRBJ2-2, the V gene TRBV30; 9 positions agree with TRBD1. Germline V gene lookup returns CDR1 GTSNPN and CDR2 SVGIG (reference sequence). This CDR3 comprises 15 residues. Trimming cost V 3 bases and J 3 bases; bases outside gene matches: 5. The CDR3 sequence: CAWSPGQGYTGELFF. DNA of the CDR3: TGTGCCTGGAGCCCGGGACAGGGTTACACCGGGGAGCTGTTTTTT.

The genes are TRBV7-9 and TRBJ2-2, with 7 bases lining up with TRBD2. From germline, CDR1 is SEHNR and CDR2 FQNEAQ (reference sequence). Germline trimming cut 0 bases from V and 6 bases from J; bases unmatched to any gene: 4. The CDR3 spans 15 residues. CDR3 coding DNA: TGTGCCAGCAGCTTAGCGCGGGAGAGTCCCGGGGAGCTGTTTTTT. Translated, it gives CASSLARESPGELFF.

Only one count was recorded for this clone. The V call is TRBV6-1, the J call TRBJ2-7; the D is unclear. CDR3 length equals 15 residues. Between the trimmed V and J ends, which lost 5 bases and 2 bases, there was a span of 16 bases. Germline V CDR1 and CDR2: MNHNS, SASEGT. CDR3 protein: CASSSTPRGTYEQYF. Here the CDR3 DNA reads TGTGCCAGCAGTTCGACCCCCCGCGGTACCTACGAGCAGTACTTC.

The V and J genes are TRBV6-6 and TRBJ2-5; no reliable D call. The CDR3 is 15 amino acids. The germline V gene has CDR1 MNHNY and CDR2 SVGAGI (reference sequence). Trimming shortened V by 5 bases and J by 5 bases, and 18 bases separated the two germline ends. The CDR3 coding sequence is TGTGCCAGCAGTCAGACACCAGTATATGGCGAGACCCAGTACTTC. Residues: CASSQTPVYGETQYF.

The V call is TRBV30, the J call TRBJ2-7; TRBD1 matches at 11 bases. This CDR3 spans 14 amino acids. With 4 bases clipped from V and 6 bases from J, the junction kept 8 bases outside the gene matches. In germline, CDR1 is GTSNPN, CDR2 SVGIG (reference sequence). The CDR3 DNA follows: TGTGCCTGGACTTTCGGACAGGGGGCTAGCGAGCAGTACTTC. This gives the protein CAWTFGQGASEQYF.

DNA for the CDR3: TGTGCCAGCAGCGGGACAGACAACTATGGCTACACCTTC. It encodes CASSGTDNYGYTF. This chain links TRBV9 with TRBJ1-2, with D possibly TRBD1 on 6 matching bases. V gave up 3 bases and J gave up 2 bases, with 8 bases separating them. The CDR3 covers 13 residues. Germline values: CDR1 SGDLS, CDR2 YYNGEE.

The chain combines TRBV6-1 with TRBJ1-2; tentative D call: TRBD1 (5 bases). Trimming pared 0 bases from V and 0 bases from J, leaving 11 bases between. Germline V gives CDR1 MNHNS, CDR2 SASEGT. This CDR3 is built from 16 residues. The CDR3 nucleotides are TGTGCCAGCAGTGAAGCTGGGGCAGGAGCTAACTATGGCTACACCTTC. Translation: CASSEAGAGANYGYTF.

This chain links TRBV6-1 with TRBJ2-3, with D possibly being TRBD1 (5 bases). Per germline, CDR1 MNHNS and CDR2 SASEGT. CDR3 size: 15 residues. The germline V and J ends were trimmed by 5 bases and 1 base, with 13 bases remaining between them. This CDR3 reads CASSSGIRGTDTQYF. For the CDR3, the DNA is TGTGCCAGCAGTTCAGGGATTCGGGGCACAGATACGCAGTATTTT.

This clone occurred a few times. The V call is TRBV7-9, the J call TRBJ2-7, with 8 bases matching TRBD2. V trimming: 5 bases; J trimming: 0 bases; junction bases outside the gene matches: 3. The CDR3 runs 14 residues. CDR1 SEHNR and CDR2 FQNEAQ come from the germline V gene (reference sequence). The CDR3 DNA reads as TGTGCCAGCAGCCTGACTAGCGCCTCCTACGAGCAGTACTTC. Its protein is CASSLTSASYEQYF.

V usage is TRBV27 and J usage is TRBJ2-7, with 8 nucleotides matching TRBD2. The V gene end was trimmed by 4 bases and the J gene end by 6 bases; junction bases not matched to a gene: 14. The CDR3 loop spans 16 amino acids. Germline V gives CDR1 MNHEY, CDR2 SMNVEV (reference sequence). CDR3 residues: CASSSSQASGFGEQYF. The CDR3 region has the DNA TGTGCCAGCAGTTCCTCTCAGGCTAGCGGGTTTGGCGAGCAGTACTTC.

A word on this clone: Other nucleotide sequences from this sample produce the same CDR3. The rearrangement uses TRBV6-5 and TRBJ1-1; possible D gene TRBD1, 5 bases. V lost 0 bases to trimming and J lost 2 bases, with 10 bases between them. Germline CDR1 reads MNHEY; CDR2 reads SVGAGI. The CDR3 loop spans 15 amino acids. The CDR3 nucleotides are TGTGCCAGCAGTTACTCACTGACAGTCAACACTGAAGCTTTCTTT. This encodes CASSYSLTVNTEAFF.

The chain combines TRBV4-1 with TRBJ2-1, with 8 bases matching TRBD2. CDR3 length: 16 residues. Unmatched junction bases numbered 5, after V lost 0 bases and J lost 4 bases. CDR1 is MGHRA and CDR2 is YSYEKL in the germline V gene. CDR3 DNA sequence: TGCGCCAGCAGCCAAGATAGAGCGGGAGATTACAATGAGCAGTTCTTC. This sequence encodes CASSQDRAGDYNEQFF.

The chain has TRBV4-2 and TRBJ2-3, with TRBD2 matching 12 bases. The CDR3 length is 16 residues. Germline-derived CDR1 and CDR2 are LGHNA and YNFKEQ. V was pared by 1 base and J by 5 bases, with 4 bases of the junction left unmatched. The CDR3, as DNA: TGTGCCAGCAGCCAAGGGACTAGCGGGGTCGGAGATACGCAGTATTTT. It codes for CASSQGTSGVGDTQYF.

The chain links TRBV7-8 to TRBJ2-5; 9 bases align to TRBD2. This CDR3 contains 17 residues. V lost 4 bases to trimming and J lost 4 bases; unmatched junction nucleotides: 13. The V gene's germline CDR1 is SGHVS and CDR2 FQNEAQ. CDR3 sequence (DNA): TGTGCCAGCAGCTCCCAGAGGCGGGGGGGGTTTAGAGAGACCCAGTACTTC. This translates into CASSSQRRGGFRETQYF.

This clone is a singleton in its sample. The rearrangement uses TRBV7-2 and TRBJ1-2; TRBD1 is a possible D gene (5 bases). V was cut by 3 bases and J by 3 bases, with 8 bases left in between. CDR1 SGHTA and CDR2 FQGNSA come from the germline V gene. This CDR3 comprises 13 residues. CDR3 in DNA: TGTGCCAGCAGCTTCGCAGGGTACTATGGCTACACCTTC. Its translation is CASSFAGYYGYTF.

The V call is TRBV25-1, the J call TRBJ2-3; tentative D call: TRBD2 (5 bases). This CDR3 spans 15 amino acids. The germline CDR1 and CDR2 sequences are MGHDK and SYGVNS. Trimming removed 3 bases from V and 6 bases from J, with 16 bases in between. The CDR3 spells CASSDPRTPTDTQYF. Written as DNA, the CDR3 is TGTGCCAGCAGTGACCCAAGGACTCCCACGGATACGCAGTATTTT.

The chain recombines TRBV7-9 with TRBJ2-1; 7 bases are a match to TRBD2. The V segment lost 0 bases and the J segment 7 bases; nucleotides outside the gene matches: 3. This CDR3 is 14 amino acids long. Germline V gives CDR1 SEHNR, CDR2 FQNEAQ (reference sequence). The CDR3 DNA reads TGTGCCAGCAGCTTAGCGGGAGGGCCAAATGAGCAGTTCTTC. Its protein product is CASSLAGGPNEQFF.

This clone was observed a few times. The gene calls are TRBV28 and TRBJ2-1; 8 nucleotides align to TRBD1. Looked up from germline, CDR1 is MDHEN and CDR2 is SYDVKM. There are 17 residues in the CDR3. V shed 2 bases and J 7 bases; nucleotides not matched to a gene: 13. The CDR3 reads CASSLGAAGGAGNEQFF. CDR3 sequence (DNA): TGTGCCAGCAGTTTAGGGGCGGCAGGGGGCGCAGGGAATGAGCAGTTCTTC.

The gene calls are TRBV10-3 and TRBJ1-3; D is unresolved. V lost 1 base, J lost 1 base, and 8 bases lay in between. CDR1 is ENHRY, CDR2 SYGVKD, per germline. The CDR3 is made up of 15 amino acids. CDR3 nucleotide sequence: TGTGCCATCAGTGAGTTCGTCAGGTCTGGAAACACCATATATTTT. Its protein is CAISEFVRSGNTIYF.

The chain uses TRBV27 and TRBJ1-5; 10 bases match TRBD1. CDR1 and CDR2 from the germline V gene are MNHEY and SMNVEV (reference sequence). This CDR3 has 15 residues. Trimming cost V 0 bases and J 7 bases; bases outside gene matches: 3. CDR3 residues: CASSLSGQGGQPQHF. DNA of the CDR3: TGTGCCAGCAGTTTATCTGGACAGGGGGGCCAGCCCCAGCATTTT.

V gene TRBV27 combines with J gene TRBJ2-7, with TRBD2 matching 7 bases. This CDR3 has 14 residues. Germline CDR1 reads MNHEY; CDR2 reads SMNVEV (reference sequence). Trimming removed 1 base from V and 6 bases from J; junction bases left unmatched: 6. The CDR3 coding sequence is TGTGCCAGCAGTTTATTTGGCCCGGGAGGCGAGCAGTACTTC. Amino acid sequence: CASSLFGPGGEQYF.

V and J are TRBV4-1 and TRBJ2-1; D uncertain. CDR1 and CDR2 (germline): MGHRA, YSYEKL. CDR3 length: 13 residues. With 1 base removed from V and 7 bases from J, the gap between germline ends came to 8 bases. The CDR3, as DNA: TGCGCCAGCAGCCAAGTCTCTTCGAATGAGCAGTTCTTC. Translated: CASSQVSSNEQFF.

V is TRBV5-1 and J is TRBJ2-1; D unresolved. Germline values: CDR1 SGHRS, CDR2 YFSETQ. This CDR3 is built from 15 residues. Trimming stripped 0 bases from V and 1 base from J, with 8 bases between. Here the CDR3 reads CASSLGSTSYNEQFF. The DNA of the CDR3 is TGCGCCAGCAGCTTGGGGAGTACGTCCTACAATGAGCAGTTCTTC.

The chain combines TRBV27 with TRBJ2-3; 11 bases map to TRBD1. The V and J ends lost 8 bases and 2 bases, in that order; junction bases with no gene match: 6. Germline V lookup: CDR1 MNHEY, CDR2 SMNVEV (reference sequence). This CDR3 has 15 residues. CDR3 in amino acids: CASWGDRGFTDTQYF. The CDR3 DNA follows: TGTGCCAGCTGGGGGGACAGGGGGTTCACAGATACGCAGTATTTT.